The entry below describes one TCR beta chain. No antigen is known for it. A read error may be the cause here, since a much bigger clone is one base away. The sample originates from a study of human T cells and chemical hapten exposure. Study observations and caveats: Controls had significantly fewer large CDR3 similarity clusters than were formed by expanded TCRs.

This CDR3 has 15 amino acids. Germline CDR1 and CDR2: MNHEY and SVGAGI. The time point: patch test 2, 6 weeks after DPC sensitization. The treatment here: therapeutic diphenylcyclopropenone sensitization with weekly scalp DPC. People who gave samples had alopecia, were 18 to 70 years old, and were suitable for DPC. Each CDR3 protein gets one entry after TCRdb re-called the RACE reads with MiXCR. This sample carries 110,000 to 150,000 distinct CDR3 sequences, approximately 10% of them seen once, and the ten largest clones take about 1.3%. The J gene is TRBJ2-7, the V gene TRBV6-5, with D unresolved. The origin of this receptor is a woman in her forties or fifties with alopecia areata. Some clones in this sample may be carry-over from other donors' samples. Sequencing was performed on whole blood, taken in connection with sensitization to the hapten diphenylcyclopropenone (DPC). CDR3 DNA: TGTGCCAGCAGTTATGGCCCGGCCAGTACCTACGAGCGGTACTTC. Its translation: CASSYGPASTYERYF.